These 2 T cell receptor beta chains share one sample of origin, sequenced in a study of cytomegalovirus exposure and HLA in healthy donors. The assay was immunoSEQ multiplex PCR, and TCRdb's table has in-frame clones only and misses some. The sample lists under 200,000 clones, about 88% seen once, with approximately 2.1% in the top ten. Sequencing input: PBMCs. The receptors shown here come from a young woman in good health and CMV-seronegative.

V is TRBV5-1 and J is TRBJ2-1; tentatively, D is TRBD1 (6 bases). The germline gives CDR1 SGHRS, CDR2 YFSETQ. V was pared by 3 bases and J by 3 bases, with 13 bases between. The CDR3 length is 15 residues. CDR3 loop: CASSSDRGLYNEQFF. CDR3 in DNA: TGCGCCAGCAGCTCGGACAGAGGTCTCTACAATGAGCAGTTCTTC.

The chain joins TRBV7-9 to TRBJ2-7; maybe TRBD1 (7 bases). Germline CDR1 is SEHNR and CDR2 is FQNEAQ (reference sequence). V lost 5 bases, J lost 3 bases, and 14 bases lay in between. The CDR3 extends over 14 amino acids. CDR3 region: CASSRGDSNYEQYF. The DNA for the CDR3 is TGTGCCAGCAGCCGCGGGGACAGTAACTACGAGCAGTACTTC.